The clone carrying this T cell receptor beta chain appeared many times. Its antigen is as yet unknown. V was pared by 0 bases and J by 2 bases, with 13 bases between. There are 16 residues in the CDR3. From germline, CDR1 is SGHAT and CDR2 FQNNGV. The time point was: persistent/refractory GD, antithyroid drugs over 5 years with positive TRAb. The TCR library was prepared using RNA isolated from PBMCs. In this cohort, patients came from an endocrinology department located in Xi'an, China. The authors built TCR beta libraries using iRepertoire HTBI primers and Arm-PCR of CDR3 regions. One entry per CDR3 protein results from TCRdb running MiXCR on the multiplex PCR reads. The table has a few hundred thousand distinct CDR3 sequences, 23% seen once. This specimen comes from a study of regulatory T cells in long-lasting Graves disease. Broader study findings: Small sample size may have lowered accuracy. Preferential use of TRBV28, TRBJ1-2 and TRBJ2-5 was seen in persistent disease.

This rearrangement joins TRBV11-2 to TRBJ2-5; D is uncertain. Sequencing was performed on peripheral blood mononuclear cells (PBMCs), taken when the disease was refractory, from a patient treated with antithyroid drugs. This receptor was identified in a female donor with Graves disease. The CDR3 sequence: CASSLDLSRFQETQYF. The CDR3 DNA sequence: TGTGCCAGCAGCTTAGATCTTTCGCGATTTCAAGAGACCCAGTACTTC. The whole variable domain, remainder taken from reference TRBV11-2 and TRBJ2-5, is EAGVAQSPRYKIIEKRQSVAFWCNPISGHATLYWYQQILGQGPKLLIQFQNNGVVDDSQLPKDRFSAERLKGVDSTLKIQPAKLEDSAVYLCASSLDLSRFQETQYFGPGTRLLVL.